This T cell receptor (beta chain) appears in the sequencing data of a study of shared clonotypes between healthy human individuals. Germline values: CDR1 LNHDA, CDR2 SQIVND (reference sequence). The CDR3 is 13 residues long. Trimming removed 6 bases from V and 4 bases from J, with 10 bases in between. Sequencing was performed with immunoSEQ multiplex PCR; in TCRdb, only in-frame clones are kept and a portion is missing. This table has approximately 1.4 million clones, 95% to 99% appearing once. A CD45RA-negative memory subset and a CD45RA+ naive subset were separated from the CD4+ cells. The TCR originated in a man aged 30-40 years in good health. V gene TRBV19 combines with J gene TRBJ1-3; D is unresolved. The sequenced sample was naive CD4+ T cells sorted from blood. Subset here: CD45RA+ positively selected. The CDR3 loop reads CASSPNPGNTIYF. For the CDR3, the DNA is TGTGCCAGTAGCCCTAACCCCGGAAACACCATATATTTT.